Given below is one TCR beta chain in context. What it binds is not known. The CDR3 runs 13 residues. V was clipped by 7 bases and J by 6 bases; unmatched bases: 10. The V gene's germline CDR1 is SQVTM and CDR2 ANQGSEA. These data are taken from a study of cytomegalovirus exposure and HLA in healthy donors. Study at large: Genotyping of 398 donors showed that 80% to 90% belonged to the Caucasian-associated ancestry cluster.

The study, taken as a whole, reports: Sequencing artifact likely explains a cluster of highly shared sequence variants. High specificity and sensitivity for cytomegalovirus status were reported for the classifier.

60 Vbeta and 13 Jbeta primers were used in PCR. How the authors handled the data: Roughly 11 million shared chains were among approximately 87 million unique TCR beta chains counted in a later analysis. Sequenced by immunoSEQ multiplex PCR; TCRdb stores in-frame clones only, minus some. V, J and clone size are those of that table, while D and trimming were read from the DNA. The table records roughly 250,000 clones, about 75% of them present only once. Sample: PBMCs. The chain links TRBV29-1 to TRBJ2-7; TRBD1 matches at 9 bases. The receptor was derived from a female donor in good health and CMV-seronegative. CDR3 sequence: CSAAGTGSSEQYF. CDR3 DNA: TGCAGCGCTGCCGGGACAGGGTCGAGCGAGCAGTACTTC.